This T cell receptor (beta chain) was profiled in a study of blood T cells in healthy people across ages. Alongside a J-beta primer mix, a sample-barcoded 5' primer served in a second PCR lasting 7 to 11 cycles. TCRdb recomputed calls from the 5' RACE reads with MiXCR, one row per CDR3 protein. The sample yields roughly 800,000 distinct CDR3 sequences, 25% seen once. This CDR3 is 14 amino acids long. CDR1 is LNHDA, CDR2 SQIVND, per germline (reference sequence). Study results and caveats: Aged donors had fewer naive CD4+ cells and lower diversity than long-lived donors.

As for this clonotype: Antigen specificity is unknown. The junction departs from germline at one end; a sequencing error may be responsible.

These sequences were also reported in another study, on T cells of mothers and their children. That publication notes: Each 15 ul cDNA reaction used roughly 1.6 ug RNA; all RNA was used.

The chain links TRBV19 to TRBJ2-5; 7 bases map to TRBD2. The clonotype was recovered from a boy aged 5-17 years in good health. Sequenced sample: blood. The chain's CDR3 is CANSSPGLQETQYF. In DNA form, the CDR3 reads TGTGCCAATAGTTCACCGGGACTACAAGAGACCCAGTACTTC.